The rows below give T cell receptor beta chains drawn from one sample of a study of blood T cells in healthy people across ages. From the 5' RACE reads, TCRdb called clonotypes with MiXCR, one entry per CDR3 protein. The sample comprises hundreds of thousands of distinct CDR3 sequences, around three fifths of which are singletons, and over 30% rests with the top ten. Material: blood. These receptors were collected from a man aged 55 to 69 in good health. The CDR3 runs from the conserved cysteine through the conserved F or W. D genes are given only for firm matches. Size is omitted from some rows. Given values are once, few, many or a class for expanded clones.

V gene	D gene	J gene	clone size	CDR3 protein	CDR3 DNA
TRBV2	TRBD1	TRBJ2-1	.	CASRPDRGAYNEQFF	TGTGCCAGCAGACCCGACAGGGGAGCGTACAATGAGCAGTTCTTC
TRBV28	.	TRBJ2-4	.	CASSVAGAKNIQYF	TGTGCCAGCTCTGTGGCGGGGGCCAAAAACATTCAGTACTTC
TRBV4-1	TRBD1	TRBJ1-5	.	CASSPWGFPGQGLRQPQHF	TGCGCCAGCAGCCCCTGGGGTTTTCCGGGACAGGGGTTAAGACAGCCCCAGCATTTT
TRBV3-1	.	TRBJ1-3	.	CASSQVSGNTIYF	TGTGCCAGCAGCCAAGTGTCTGGAAACACCATATATTTT
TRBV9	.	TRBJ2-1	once	CASSRGAGGNEQFF	TGTGCCAGCAGCCGAGGGGCGGGCGGCAATGAGCAGTTCTTC
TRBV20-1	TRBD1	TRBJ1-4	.	CSARPGQGGEKLFF	TGCAGTGCTAGACCGGGACAGGGAGGAGAAAAACTGTTTTTT
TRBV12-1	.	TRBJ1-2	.	CASSPVSGTGFRDGYTF	TGTGCCAGCAGCCCCGTCTCCGGGACAGGGTTTCGGGATGGCTACACCTTC
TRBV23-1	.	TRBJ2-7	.	CASSQWEGVHEQYF	TGCGCCAGCAGTCAGTGGGAGGGGGTCCACGAGCAGTACTTC
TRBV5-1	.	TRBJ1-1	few	CASSRELVTEAFF	TGCGCCAGCAGCCGCGAACTGGTCACTGAAGCTTTCTTT
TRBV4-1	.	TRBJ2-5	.	CASSQEGRVSGEQYF	TGCGCCAGCAGCCAAGAGGGTCGAGTTTCGGGGGAGCAGTACTTC
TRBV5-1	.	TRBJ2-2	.	CASSPEQANTGELFF	TGCGCCAGCAGCCCCGAGCAGGCGAACACCGGGGAGCTGTTTTTT
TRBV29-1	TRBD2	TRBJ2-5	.	CSVAGSGGETQYF	TGCAGCGTTGCGGGGAGCGGGGGTGAGACCCAGTACTTC
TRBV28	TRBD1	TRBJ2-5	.	CASFSPGTGEETQYF	TGTGCCAGCTTCTCCCCAGGGACAGGGGAAGAGACCCAGTACTTC
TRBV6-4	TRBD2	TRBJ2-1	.	CASSPFGTSGYNEQFF	TGTGCCAGCAGTCCCTTCGGGACTAGCGGGTACAATGAGCAGTTCTTC
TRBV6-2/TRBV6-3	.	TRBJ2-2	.	CASSWGEGYTGELFF	TGTGCCAGCAGTTGGGGCGAGGGGTACACCGGGGAGCTGTTTTTT
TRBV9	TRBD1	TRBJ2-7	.	CASSATGTGGGEQYF	TGTGCCAGCAGCGCCACCGGGACAGGGGGTGGAGAGCAGTACTTC
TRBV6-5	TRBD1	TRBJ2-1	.	CASTPDRDRANEQFF	TGTGCCAGCACCCCGGACAGGGACCGGGCCAATGAGCAGTTCTTC
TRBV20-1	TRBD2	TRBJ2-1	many	CSARDISGGIVSSYNEQFF	TGCAGTGCTAGAGACATAAGCGGGGGGATTGTGAGCTCCTACAATGAGCAGTTCTTC
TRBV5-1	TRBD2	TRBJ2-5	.	CASSFGPAGAQETQYF	TGCGCCAGCAGCTTTGGTCCAGCGGGGGCGCAAGAGACCCAGTACTTC
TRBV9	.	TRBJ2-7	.	CASSVEGGGWNEQYF	TGTGCCAGCAGCGTAGAGGGGGGGGGCTGGAATGAGCAGTACTTC
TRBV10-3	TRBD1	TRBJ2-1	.	CATRDRGDNEQFF	TGTGCCACCAGGGACAGAGGGGACAATGAGCAGTTCTTC
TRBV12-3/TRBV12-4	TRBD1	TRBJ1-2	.	CASSKNDRDYGYTF	TGTGCCAGCAGCAAAAATGACAGGGACTATGGCTACACCTTC
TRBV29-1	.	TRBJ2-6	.	CSVEEVGANVLTF	TGCAGCGTTGAAGAGGTTGGGGCCAACGTCCTGACTTTC
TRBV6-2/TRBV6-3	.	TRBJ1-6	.	CASINIGSPLHF	TGTGCCAGCATCAACATCGGGTCACCCCTCCACTTT
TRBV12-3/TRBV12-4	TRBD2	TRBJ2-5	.	CASSVGPGGQETQYF	TGTGCCAGCAGTGTCGGGCCGGGGGGTCAAGAGACCCAGTACTTC
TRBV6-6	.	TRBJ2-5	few	CASSYGFQETQYF	TGTGCCAGCAGTTACGGCTTCCAAGAGACCCAGTACTTC
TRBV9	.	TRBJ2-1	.	CASSVDGRNEQFF	TGTGCCAGCAGCGTAGACGGACGAAATGAGCAGTTCTTC